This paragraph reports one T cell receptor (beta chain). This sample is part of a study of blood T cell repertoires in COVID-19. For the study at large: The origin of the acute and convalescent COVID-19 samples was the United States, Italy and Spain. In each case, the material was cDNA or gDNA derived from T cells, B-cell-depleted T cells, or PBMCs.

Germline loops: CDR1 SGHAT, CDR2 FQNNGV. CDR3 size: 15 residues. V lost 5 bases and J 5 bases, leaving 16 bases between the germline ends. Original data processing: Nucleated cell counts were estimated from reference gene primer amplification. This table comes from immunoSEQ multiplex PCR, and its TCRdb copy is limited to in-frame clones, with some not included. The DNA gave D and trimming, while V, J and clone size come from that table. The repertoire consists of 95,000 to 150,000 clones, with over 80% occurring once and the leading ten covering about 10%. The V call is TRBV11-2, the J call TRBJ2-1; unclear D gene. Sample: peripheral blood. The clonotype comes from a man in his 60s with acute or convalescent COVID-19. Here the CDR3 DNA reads TGTGCCAGCAGCCTCGGCCGGGTTTTGAACAATGAGCAGTTCTTC. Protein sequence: CASSLGRVLNNEQFF.